This T cell receptor beta chain emerged from a study of T cell responses to AZD1222 COVID-19 vaccine. Germline values: CDR1 SNHLY, CDR2 FYNNEI. Trimming removed 4 bases at V and 3 bases at J, with 7 bases between. The CDR3 covers 12 residues. The protocol was immunoSEQ multiplex PCR, while the TCRdb copy is restricted to in-frame clones and leaves out a portion. The data show 200,000 to 250,000 clones, with around 94% seen just once and approximately 1.5% held by the top ten. The specimen was peripheral blood, collected 28 days after the second dose of the MenACWY control vaccine. This chain joins TRBV2 and TRBJ2-7; D gene ambiguous. The sequence derives from an adult who received the MenACWY meningococcal vaccine as a control. The DNA for the CDR3 is TGTGCCAGCAGTGGTGTTGACTACGAGCAGTACTTC. Residues: CASSGVDYEQYF.